The T cell receptor beta chain under discussion was sequenced for a study of blood T cell repertoires in COVID-19. Background on the study: T cells, B-cell-depleted T cells, or PBMCs supplied cDNA or gDNA.

CDR3 length: 18 amino acids. Data came from immunoSEQ multiplex PCR; TCRdb stores just in-frame clones and leaves some out. The data show roughly 80,000 clones, around 86% seen once. The chain links TRBV21-1 to TRBJ1-2; the table's D gene call, TRBD1, was not cross checked with the DNA. TRBV21-1 is a known pseudogene. This receptor was taken from a woman in her fifties or sixties with acute or convalescent COVID-19. Sequences were obtained from peripheral blood. The CDR3 coding sequence is TGTGCCAGCAGCAACTGGGGGCCCGACAGGGATGGGTGGAATGGCTACACCTTC. Its protein product is CASSNWGPDRDGWNGYTF.